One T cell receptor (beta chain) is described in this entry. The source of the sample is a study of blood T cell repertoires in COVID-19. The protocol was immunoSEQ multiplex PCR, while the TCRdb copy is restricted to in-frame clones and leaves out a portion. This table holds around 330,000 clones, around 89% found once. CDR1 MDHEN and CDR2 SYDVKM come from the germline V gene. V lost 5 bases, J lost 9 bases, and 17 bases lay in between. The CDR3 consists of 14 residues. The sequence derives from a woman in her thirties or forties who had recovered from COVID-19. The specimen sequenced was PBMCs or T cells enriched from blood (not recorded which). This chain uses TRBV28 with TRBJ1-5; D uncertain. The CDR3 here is CASSPPLHPGPQHF. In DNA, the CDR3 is TGTGCCAGCAGTCCCCCCCTACATCCAGGGCCCCAGCATTTT.